This entry describes one T cell receptor (beta chain). This clonotype was counted at least ten times. What antigen it recognizes has not been identified. It has no much larger one-base neighbor in the sample; base qualities were not kept. This beta chain was picked up by a library intended for alpha chains and is off target, so its count carries little meaning. This sample is part of a study of spatial heterogeneity in lung cancer (dated by TCRdb to between 2019 and 2020). For the study in its entirety: Beta-chain transcripts were consistently detected in greater numbers than alpha-chain transcripts, which likely reflected higher beta-chain transcript abundance. TCR transcript counts in tumor regions correlated strongly with a T cell transcriptional module score from matched bulk RNA-seq. In the raw uncorrected reads, each unique combination of TCR and UMI appeared more than ten times on average. The study quantitatively compared TCR alpha and beta repertoires across multiple tumor regions, matched nontumor lung and blood in non-small cell lung cancer. Nonsynonymous mutation counts, determined by whole-exome sequencing of tumor tissue, were related to features of the TCR repertoire. Both alpha and beta chains were TCR-sequenced in 200 to 250 tumor regions, approximately 67 matched nontumor lung samples and around 54 PBMC samples obtained at surgery. The paper as a whole reports these results and caveats: Counts of ubiquitous and regional expanded TCRs were found to correlate with counts of ubiquitous and regional nonsynonymous mutations, respectively. Confirming at a functional level the hypothesis that regional TCRs recognize regional mutations was considered to require additional single-cell paired TCR alpha and beta sequencing. TCR-seq coverage of tumor T cells was estimated to be only approximately 7% for alpha chains and 11% to 15% for beta chains. The tumor nonsynonymous mutation count correlated with the number of expanded intratumoral alpha and beta TCRs.

The library was prepared using 5' RACE. Sequenced using a NextSeq 500. The TCR library protocol attached a unique molecular identifier to each TCR cDNA molecule to allow correction of PCR and sequencing errors. For the original study's pipeline: TCR identification, UMI-based error correction and CDR3 extraction were all carried out with Decombinator tools. Expanded TCRs were defined as those above a frequency of 2 per 1,000, corresponding to the top 1% of the tumor frequency distribution. Expanded tumor TCRs statistically deemed absent (corrected P<0.05) from at least one tumor region were classed as regional, and all other expanded tumor TCRs were classed as ubiquitous. Rényi diversity was computed with the R vegan package after subsampling each repertoire 100 times to 5,000 TCRs. CDR3 similarity networks were constructed using string-kernel similarity of amino acid triplets, with links drawn between CDR3s whose pairwise similarity was above 0.82. TCRdb cleaned the public reads at Q25 with fastp, built clones with MiXCR and kept in-frame beta chains. CDR3 protein duplicates are merged, each entry listing the most common genes and DNA. V and J calls and clone size were set by TCRdb, not the authors. A total of some 10,000 distinct CDR3 sequences appear in this sample, around 6% of them only once. The ten biggest clones cover about 9.4% of the sample.

This sample's time point label indicates: sample taken at primary tumor resection. Samples were obtained from 65 to 90 patients with early-stage, untreated non-small cell lung cancer from the lung TRACERx cohort. For TCR sequencing, whole RNA was extracted from tumor and nontumor lung tissue, or from cryopreserved PBMC samples, and no cell sorting was done. A patient was chosen for TCR sequencing only when enough RNA was available from at least two tumor regions. Tumor and adjacent nontumor lung specimens were reviewed by a lung pathologist before selection. Sequenced material: lung tumor tissue, taken at surgery. This sequence was found in a male donor with early-stage non-small cell lung cancer.

The base sequence is TGTGCCAGCAGTTTTATCCGGAATGGCTACACCTTC. This encodes CASSFIRNGYTF. This chain is built from TRBV28 and TRBJ1-2; the D gene is not confidently resolved. CDR1 and CDR2 are read off the germline V gene as MDHEN and SYDVKM. The CDR3 runs 12 residues from the cysteine to the phenylalanine. CDR3 DNA is the only sequence kept; it has 36 bases, read in frame from the first base. Trimming removed 3 bases from V and 6 bases from J, leaving 8 bases between the germline ends.